The 5 T cell receptor beta chains in this list originate from one sample, sequenced in a study of cytomegalovirus exposure and HLA in healthy donors. The PCR employed 60 Vbeta primers together with 13 Jbeta primers. TCRdb keeps only in-frame clones here, not all; method: immunoSEQ multiplex PCR. Its listing shows about 200,000 clones. Sequencing used PBMCs. The receptor set was obtained from a girl aged 2 to 9 in good health and CMV-seropositive.

This chain connects TRBV27 to TRBJ2-1; 8 positions agree with TRBD1. The V segment lost 3 bases and the J segment 0 bases; nucleotides outside the gene matches: 7. Germline loops: CDR1 MNHEY, CDR2 SMNVEV (reference sequence). There are 17 residues in the CDR3. The CDR3 DNA follows: TGTGCCAGCAGTTTCGGGGGACAGGTCGGCTCCTACAATGAGCAGTTCTTC. This gives the protein CASSFGGQVGSYNEQFF.

The chain is built from TRBV7-3 and TRBJ2-1; D is possibly TRBD2 (5 bases). The V gene lost 1 base and the J gene lost 8 bases, with 9 bases spanning the gap. This CDR3 region has 13 residues. Germline V gene sequence: CDR1 SGHTA, CDR2 FQGTGA. The CDR3 protein is CASSLNEGDEQFF. The CDR3 nucleotides are TGTGCCAGCAGCTTAAATGAGGGTGATGAGCAGTTCTTC.

CDR3 amino acids: CASSRATRQGTYF. Here the CDR3 DNA reads TGTGCCAGCAGTCGTGCGACCCGACAGGGTACGTACTTC. The chain employs TRBV28 and TRBJ2-7, with 7 bases lining up with TRBD1. V was pared by 5 bases and J by 12 bases, with 13 bases of the junction left unmatched. Germline-derived CDR1 and CDR2 are MDHEN and SYDVKM. The CDR3 extends over 13 amino acids.

V is TRBV29-1 and J is TRBJ1-2; TRBD1 matches at 11 bases. Trimming at V came to 4 bases and at J to 3 bases, leaving 4 bases not matched to a gene. The CDR3 is 14 residues long. Germline CDR1 is SQVTM and CDR2 is ANQGSEA. The CDR3 region has the DNA TGCAGCGTTGGGGACAGGGGGTTATACTATGGCTACACCTTC. The encoded protein is CSVGDRGLYYGYTF.

The rearrangement links TRBV5-4 to TRBJ2-7, with TRBD2 matching over 9 bases. The CDR3 spans 14 residues. J gave up 7 bases and V 3 bases, and 8 bases lay outside the gene matches. In germline, CDR1 is SGHNT, CDR2 YYREEE (reference sequence). This chain's CDR3 is CASSSRGGREEQYF. The CDR3 DNA is TGTGCCAGCAGCTCCCGGGGCGGGAGGGAGGAGCAGTACTTC.